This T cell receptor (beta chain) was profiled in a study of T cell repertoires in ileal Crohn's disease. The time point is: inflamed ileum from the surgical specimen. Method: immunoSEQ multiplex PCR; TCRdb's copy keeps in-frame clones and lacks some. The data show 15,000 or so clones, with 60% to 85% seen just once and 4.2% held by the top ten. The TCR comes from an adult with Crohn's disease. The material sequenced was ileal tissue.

CDR3 amino acids: CASSQGRQVGTGELFF. The CDR3, as DNA: TGCGCCAGCAGCCAAGGGCGGCAGGTGGGCACCGGGGAGCTGTTTTTT. The chain combines TRBV4-1 with TRBJ2-2, with D uncertain. Germline V gene sequence: CDR1 MGHRA, CDR2 YSYEKL. The V end lost 1 base, the J end lost 4 bases, and 13 bases lay between the germline ends. The CDR3 extends over 16 amino acids.